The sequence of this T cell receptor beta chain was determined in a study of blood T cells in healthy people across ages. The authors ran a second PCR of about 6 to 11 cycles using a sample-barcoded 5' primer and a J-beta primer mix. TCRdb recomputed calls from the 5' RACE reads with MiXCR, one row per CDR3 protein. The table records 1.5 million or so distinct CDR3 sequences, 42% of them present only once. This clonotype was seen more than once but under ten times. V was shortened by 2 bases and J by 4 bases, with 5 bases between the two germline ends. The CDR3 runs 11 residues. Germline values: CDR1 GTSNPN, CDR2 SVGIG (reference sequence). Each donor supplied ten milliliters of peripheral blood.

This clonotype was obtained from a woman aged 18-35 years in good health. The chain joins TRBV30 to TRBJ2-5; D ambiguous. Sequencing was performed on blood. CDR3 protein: CAWSLGETQYF. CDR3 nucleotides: TGTGCCTGGAGTTTAGGAGAGACCCAGTACTTC.